The 18 T cell receptor beta chains listed next were all sequenced from one sample in a study of CD8 T cells in ankylosing spondylitis. Whole-study findings and limits: In ankylosing spondylitis blood, a motif of eight highly homologous TCR beta variants appeared characteristic.

These receptors lack a known antigen. TCRdb re-derived calls from the 5' RACE reads in MiXCR, one entry per CDR3 protein. In the table there are about 840,000 distinct CDR3 sequences, over 9.5% of which are singletons. The sequenced sample was blood, either unsorted or a sorted T cell fraction (not recorded which). The receptors stem from a male donor with ankylosing spondylitis.

This clonotype was counted a few times. The chain links TRBV7-6 to TRBJ1-4, with 7 bases identical to TRBD1. The CDR3 covers 15 residues. The germline CDR1 and CDR2 sequences are SGHVS and FNYEAQ. V was clipped by 2 bases and J by 10 bases; unmatched bases: 10. The CDR3 DNA follows: TGTGCCAGCAGCTTAAACAGGGGAGCTGTCGGAAAACTGTTTTTT. Encoded protein: CASSLNRGAVGKLFF.

The sample holds a few counts of this clonotype. This chain uses TRBV23-1 with TRBJ1-1, with D unresolved. TRBV23-1 is known as an ORF, though its function is uncertain. V shed 4 bases and J shed 2 bases, with 14 bases lying between them. The CDR3 has 15 residues. This CDR3 is CASSPLPPANTEAFF. The CDR3 DNA reads TGCGCCAGCAGTCCACTCCCCCCAGCCAACACTGAAGCTTTCTTT.

In this sample, this clonotype turned up a few times. The V call is TRBV12-3 or TRBV12-4, the J call TRBJ1-5; D is ambiguous. Trimming took off 4 bases at V and 4 bases at J, with 14 bases between the two ends. This CDR3 spans 15 amino acids. CDR3 protein: CASSSPAGPNQPQHF. As DNA, the CDR3 is TGTGCCAGCAGTTCCCCGGCAGGACCTAATCAGCCCCAGCATTTT.

This clonotype was seen a handful of times. CDR3 amino acids: CATSDLLTGQPQHF. CDR3 DNA sequence: TGTGCCACCAGTGACCTACTTACAGGTCAGCCCCAGCATTTT. The V and J genes are TRBV24-1 and TRBJ1-5; tentative D call: TRBD1 (5 bases). Per germline, CDR1 KGHDR and CDR2 SFDVKD. The length of the CDR3 is 14 residues. V was trimmed by 4 bases and J by 6 bases, leaving 12 bases between them.

This clonotype was detected a few times. The chain couples TRBV12-3 or TRBV12-4 to TRBJ2-3; TRBD2 matches 11 bases. J lost 4 bases, V lost 0 bases, and 0 bases had no gene match. CDR3 length equals 15 residues. The CDR3 reads CASSLALAGADTQYF. The DNA for the CDR3 is TGTGCCAGCAGTTTAGCACTAGCGGGAGCAGATACGCAGTATTTT.

This clonotype was observed many times. V is TRBV12-3 or TRBV12-4 and J is TRBJ2-7, with D tentatively TRBD2 (6 bases). The V end lost 5 bases, the J end lost 3 bases, and 14 bases lay between the germline ends. The CDR3 spans 14 residues. The CDR3 DNA sequence: TGTGCCAGCAGTAACCGGGACTCTTACTACGAGCAGTACTTC. It codes for CASSNRDSYYEQYF.

This clonotype was picked up many times. The DNA for the CDR3 is TGCGCCAGCAGCTTGGTTGCGCGGGGAGCTAGCACAGATACGCAGTATTTT. This encodes CASSLVARGASTDTQYF. This rearrangement joins TRBV5-1 to TRBJ2-3; a weak D match, TRBD2 (6 bases). There are 17 residues in the CDR3. Trimming stripped 0 bases from V and 0 bases from J, with 14 bases between. Per germline, CDR1 SGHRS and CDR2 YFSETQ.

The chain couples TRBV5-1 to TRBJ2-3; TRBD2 matches 11 bases. The ends lost 0 bases at V and 4 bases at J; junction bases unmatched: 7. The CDR3 is made up of 17 amino acids. Germline CDR1 SGHRS, CDR2 YFSETQ. The DNA of the CDR3 is TGCGCCAGCAGCTTGGGTATAGCGGGGGGGCAGGCAGATACGCAGTATTTT. It translates to CASSLGIAGGQADTQYF. Supplemented by reference TRBV5-1 and TRBJ2-3, the full variable domain reads KAGVTQTPRYLIKTRGQQVTLSCSPISGHRSVSWYQQTPGQGLQFLFEYFSETQRNKGNFPGRFSGRQFSNSRSEMNVSTLELGDSALYLCASSLGIAGGQADTQYFGPGTRLTVL.

This chain uses TRBV6-5 with TRBJ2-3; D remains unclear. The CDR3 length is 13 residues. The germline gives CDR1 MNHEY, CDR2 SVGAGI. Trimming took 2 bases from V and 2 from J, leaving 5 bases between them. The CDR3: CASSYGITDTQYF. The CDR3 DNA reads TGTGCCAGCAGTTACGGAATCACAGATACGCAGTATTTT.

The chain employs TRBV18 and TRBJ1-6, with 8 positions matching TRBD1. Germline CDR1 reads KGHSH; CDR2 reads LQKENI. Trimming removed 1 base from V and 9 bases from J; junction bases left unmatched: 5. The CDR3 spans 15 residues. The CDR3 coding sequence is TGTGCCAGCTCACCACAGACAGGGGAGGTTTCACCCCTCCACTTT. It specifies CASSPQTGEVSPLHF.

For the CDR3, the DNA is TGCGCCAGCAGCCGTACAGGTCTAAACACCGGGGAGCTGTTTTTT. This translates into CASSRTGLNTGELFF. The rearrangement uses TRBV5-1 and TRBJ2-2; TRBD1 might be the D (5 bases). CDR1 is SGHRS and CDR2 is YFSETQ in the germline V gene. The ends were cut back, 4 bases at V and 2 bases at J, with 12 bases in the middle. The CDR3 is 15 amino acids.

The chain has TRBV5-1 and TRBJ2-5; a weak D match, TRBD2 (6 bases). The CDR3 is made up of 15 amino acids. The ends were cut back, 2 bases at V and 5 bases at J, with 16 bases in the middle. Germline V gene lookup returns CDR1 SGHRS and CDR2 YFSETQ. The CDR3: CASSFGTRGRETQYF. The CDR3 region has the DNA TGCGCCAGCAGCTTTGGGACTCGGGGGAGGGAGACCCAGTACTTC.

This chain connects TRBV5-1 to TRBJ2-3; perhaps D is TRBD1 or TRBD2 (5 bases each). The V end was cut by 0 bases, the J end by 8 bases, with 13 bases between. This CDR3 region has 14 residues. Germline assignment: CDR1 SGHRS and CDR2 YFSETQ. In DNA, the CDR3 is TGCGCCAGCAGCTTGGGGCAGGGCGAGGGTACGCAGTATTTT. The encoded protein is CASSLGQGEGTQYF.

This clonotype was seen many times. The V gene is TRBV20-1, the J gene TRBJ2-5; tentative D call: TRBD2 (6 bases). The CDR3 length is 15 residues. Germline V gene sequence: CDR1 DFQATT, CDR2 SNEGSKA (reference sequence). The V end lost 0 bases, the J end lost 5 bases, and 16 bases lay between the germline ends. The CDR3 DNA is TGCAGTGCTAGAGATTGGAGGGCGATCGAGGAGACCCAGTACTTC. Protein product: CSARDWRAIEETQYF.

This clonotype was counted a few times. The chain combines TRBV5-1 with TRBJ1-6; TRBD1 matches at 10 bases. The CDR3 contains 15 residues. V lost 0 bases and J lost 8; bases outside the gene matches: 2. CDR1 and CDR2 (germline): SGHRS, YFSETQ. CDR3 sequence reads: CASSLGDRGYSPLHF. The CDR3, as DNA: TGCGCCAGCAGCTTGGGGGACAGGGGCTATTCACCCCTCCACTTT.

This clonotype was observed at least ten times. The chain is built from TRBV3-1 and TRBJ1-5, with D possibly being TRBD1 (5 bases). The length of the CDR3 is 14 residues. CDR1 and CDR2 from the germline V gene are LGHDT and YNNKEL (reference sequence). V gave up 5 bases and J gave up 8 bases, with 16 bases separating them. The CDR3 reads CASSEGPFVKPQHF. In DNA form, the CDR3 reads TGTGCCAGCAGCGAGGGACCCTTTGTGAAGCCCCAGCATTTT. The whole variable domain, filled in from reference TRBV3-1 and TRBJ1-5, reads DTAVSQTPKYLVTQMGNDKSIKCEQNLGHDTMYWYKQDSKKFLKIMFSYNNKELIINETVPNRFSPKSPDKAHLNLHINSLELGDSAVYFCASSEGPFVKPQHFGDGTRLSIL.

This chain uses TRBV2 with TRBJ2-5, with 11 bases that match TRBD2. This CDR3 contains 14 residues. CDR1 is SNHLY and CDR2 is FYNNEI in the germline V gene. The ends lost 10 bases at V and 5 bases at J; junction bases unmatched: 9. DNA of the CDR3: TGTGCCACCACTAGCGGGAGTATCGGTGAGACCCAGTACTTC. This encodes CATTSGSIGETQYF.

This clonotype was counted ten times or more. CDR3 region: CASSLRPGASTGELFF. As DNA, the CDR3 is TGCGCCAGCAGCTTGAGGCCAGGGGCGTCTACCGGGGAGCTGTTTTTT. The chain employs TRBV5-1 and TRBJ2-2; D may be TRBD1 (6 bases). From germline, CDR1 is SGHRS and CDR2 YFSETQ. V lost 1 base and J lost 5, with 15 bases in between. This CDR3 region has 16 residues.